Given below is one TCR beta chain in context. Its antigen remains unknown. The sample is drawn from a study of T-cell memory formation after mild COVID-19. Study context: Clustering of TCRs was largely donor specific. Study-level findings and limits: Some responding clones appeared in pre-infection memory, suggesting cross-reactive memory joined. Later expanders leaned CD4+, whereas clones that contracted between day 15 and 85 were balanced CD4/CD8.

TCRdb reanalysed the 5' RACE reads using MiXCR and keeps one entry per CDR3 protein. The repertoire holds 75,000 to 95,000 distinct CDR3 sequences, roughly an eighth seen once, with around a quarter in the top ten. This TCR came from an adult woman who had mild COVID-19 (a few samples of this study predate the infection). Cell type and time point are not known. Sequencing used PBMCs or a T cell subset sorted from them (not recorded which).

The CDR3 loop reads CASSPEIAGGYEQYF. The CDR3 DNA follows: TGCGCCAGCAGCCCGGAGATAGCGGGGGGCTACGAGCAGTACTTC. The chain employs TRBV4-1 and TRBJ2-7, with 10 nucleotides matching TRBD2. V lost 4 bases to trimming and J lost 3 bases; unmatched junction nucleotides: 6. This CDR3 contains 15 residues. Germline CDR1 reads MGHRA; CDR2 reads YSYEKL.